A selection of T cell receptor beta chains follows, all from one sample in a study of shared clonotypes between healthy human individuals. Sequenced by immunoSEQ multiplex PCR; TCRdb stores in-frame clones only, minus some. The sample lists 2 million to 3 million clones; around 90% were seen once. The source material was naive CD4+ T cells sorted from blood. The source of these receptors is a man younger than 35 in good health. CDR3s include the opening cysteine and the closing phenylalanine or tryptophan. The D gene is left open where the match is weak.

DNA: TGTGCCGGGGGGCAGGGAGCTAACTATGGCTACACCTTC; CDR3: CAGGQGANYGYTF; D: .; V: TRBV2; J: TRBJ1-2; length: 13
DNA: TGTGCCAGCAGCGCTAGCGGGTCCACAGATACGCAGTATTTT; CDR3: CASSASGSTDTQYF; D: TRBD2; V: TRBV9; J: TRBJ2-3; length: 14
DNA: TGTGCCAGCAGCCAGTTGGGCGGACGGTGGGCCGAGACCCAGTACTTC; CDR3: CASSQLGGRWAETQYF; D: .; V: TRBV7-2; J: TRBJ2-5; length: 16
DNA: TGTGCCACCAGCAGAGTAGCGGGGAAGGTAACTGAAGCTTTCTTT; CDR3: CATSRVAGKVTEAFF; D: .; V: TRBV15; J: TRBJ1-1; length: 15
DNA: TGTGCCAGCAGCGGACGTCTAGGGTCTGGGGCCAACGTCCTGACTTTC; CDR3: CASSGRLGSGANVLTF; D: .; V: TRBV5-6; J: TRBJ2-6; length: 16
DNA: TGCGCCAGCAGCTTGGGAATTGCTAACTATGGCTACACCTTC; CDR3: CASSLGIANYGYTF; D: .; V: TRBV5-1; J: TRBJ1-2; length: 14
DNA: TGTGCCAGCAGTGACACCAGCATGAACACTGAAGCTTTCTTT; CDR3: CASSDTSMNTEAFF; D: .; V: TRBV2; J: TRBJ1-1; length: 14
DNA: TGTGCCAGCAGCCGGGACAGGGGGAAAGGAACTGAAGCTTTCTTT; CDR3: CASSRDRGKGTEAFF; D: TRBD1; V: TRBV11-2; J: TRBJ1-1; length: 15
DNA: TGCGCCAGCAGACCCGGGACAGGGTCGGGGATTCAGTACTTC; CDR3: CASRPGTGSGIQYF; D: TRBD1; V: TRBV5-1; J: TRBJ2-4; length: 14
DNA: TGTGCCAGCAGTTACTCCTCAGCGGGAGGCCTTGTGACCCAGTACTTC; CDR3: CASSYSSAGGLVTQYF; D: TRBD2; V: TRBV6-5; J: TRBJ2-5; length: 16
DNA: TGTGCCAGCGGAATACAGGGGCCCCTTACCACAGATACGCAGTATTTT; CDR3: CASGIQGPLTTDTQYF; D: TRBD1; V: TRBV25-1; J: TRBJ2-3; length: 16
DNA: TGTGCCTGGAGGCAACAGGGAATCGATTATGGCTACACCTTC; CDR3: CAWRQQGIDYGYTF; D: .; V: TRBV30; J: TRBJ1-2; length: 14
DNA: TGTGCCAACAGTCGACATGGAGAGATCAACACTGAAGCTTTCTTT; CDR3: CANSRHGEINTEAFF; D: .; V: TRBV27; J: TRBJ1-1; length: 15
DNA: TGTGCCAGCAGTTTTCGAGGGGTAGCCAAAAACATTCAGTACTTC; CDR3: CASSFRGVAKNIQYF; D: .; V: TRBV28; J: TRBJ2-4; length: 15
DNA: TGTGCCTGGAGTAGGTTTTCGGCCGCGACAGAGACTTCCTACGAGCAGTACTTC; CDR3: CAWSRFSAATETSYEQYF; D: .; V: TRBV30; J: TRBJ2-7; length: 18
DNA: TGTGCCAGCAACGCCGGGGGACAGCCGAGGAACTATGGCTACACCTTC; CDR3: CASNAGGQPRNYGYTF; D: TRBD1; V: TRBV7-9; J: TRBJ1-2; length: 16
DNA: TGTGCCAGCAGCATTCACCTGGGTGTGATCTCCTACGAGCAGTACTTC; CDR3: CASSIHLGVISYEQYF; D: .; V: TRBV21-1; J: TRBJ2-7; length: 16